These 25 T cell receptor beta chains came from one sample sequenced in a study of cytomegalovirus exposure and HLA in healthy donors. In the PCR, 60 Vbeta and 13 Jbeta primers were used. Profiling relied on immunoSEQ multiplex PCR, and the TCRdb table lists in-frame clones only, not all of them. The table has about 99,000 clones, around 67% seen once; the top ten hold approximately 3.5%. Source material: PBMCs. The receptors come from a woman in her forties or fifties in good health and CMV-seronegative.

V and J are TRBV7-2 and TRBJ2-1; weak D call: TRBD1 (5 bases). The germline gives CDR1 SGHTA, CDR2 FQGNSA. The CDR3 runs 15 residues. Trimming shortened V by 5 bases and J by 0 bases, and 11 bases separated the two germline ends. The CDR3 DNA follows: TGTGCCAGCAGCCGACAGTTCGACTCCTACAATGAGCAGTTCTTC. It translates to CASSRQFDSYNEQFF.

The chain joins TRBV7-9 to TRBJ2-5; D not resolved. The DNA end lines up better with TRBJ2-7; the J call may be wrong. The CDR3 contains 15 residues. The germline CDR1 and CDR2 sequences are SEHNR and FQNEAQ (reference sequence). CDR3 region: CASSLEARPPYEQYF. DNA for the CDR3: TGTGCCAGCAGCTTAGAAGCGCGTCCACCCTACGAGCAGTACTTC.

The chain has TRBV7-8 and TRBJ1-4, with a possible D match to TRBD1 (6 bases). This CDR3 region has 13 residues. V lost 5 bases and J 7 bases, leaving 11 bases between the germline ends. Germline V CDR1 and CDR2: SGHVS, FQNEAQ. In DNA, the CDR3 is TGTGCCAGCAGCCCGCACAGGGTTGAAAAACTGTTTTTT. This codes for CASSPHRVEKLFF.

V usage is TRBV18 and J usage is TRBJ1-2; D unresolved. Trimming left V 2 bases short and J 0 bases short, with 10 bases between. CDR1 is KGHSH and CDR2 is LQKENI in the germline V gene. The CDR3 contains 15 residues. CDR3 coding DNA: TGTGCCAGCTCACCAGGCAGCGATGCTAACTATGGCTACACCTTC. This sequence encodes CASSPGSDANYGYTF.

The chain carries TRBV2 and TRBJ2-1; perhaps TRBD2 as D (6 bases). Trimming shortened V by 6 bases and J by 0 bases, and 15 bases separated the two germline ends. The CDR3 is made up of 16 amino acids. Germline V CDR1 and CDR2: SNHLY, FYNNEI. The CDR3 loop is CASSPTGTGSYNEQFF. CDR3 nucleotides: TGTGCCAGCAGCCCTACCGGGACTGGCTCCTACAATGAGCAGTTCTTC. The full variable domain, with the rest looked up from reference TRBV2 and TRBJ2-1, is EPEVTQTPSHQVTQMGQEVILRCVPISNHLYFYWYRQILGQKVEFLVSFYNNEISEKSEIFDDQFSVERPDGSNFTLKIRSTKLEDSAMYFCASSPTGTGSYNEQFFGPGTRLTVL.

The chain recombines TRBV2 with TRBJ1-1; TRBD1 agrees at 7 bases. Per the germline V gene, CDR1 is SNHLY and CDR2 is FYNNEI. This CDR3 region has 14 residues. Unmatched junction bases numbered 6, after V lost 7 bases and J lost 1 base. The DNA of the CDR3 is TGTGCCAGCACGGTCAGGGGGTCGAACACTGAAGCTTTCTTT. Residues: CASTVRGSNTEAFF.

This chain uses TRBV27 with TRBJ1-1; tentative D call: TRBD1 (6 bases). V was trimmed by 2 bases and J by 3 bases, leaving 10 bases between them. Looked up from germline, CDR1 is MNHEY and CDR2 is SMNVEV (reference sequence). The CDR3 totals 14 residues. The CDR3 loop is CASSLPGHYTEAFF. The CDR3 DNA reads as TGTGCCAGCAGTTTACCGGGACACTACACTGAAGCTTTCTTT.

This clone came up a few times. The CDR3 DNA follows: TGTGCCAGCAGTGAATTCACAGGGAAGAGCAATCAGCCCCAGCATTTT. It codes for CASSEFTGKSNQPQHF. V gene TRBV6-1 combines with J gene TRBJ1-5, with a weak D call TRBD1 (6 bases). V shed 2 bases and J shed 1 base, with 12 bases lying between them. This CDR3 contains 16 residues. Germline CDR1 and CDR2: MNHNS and SASEGT.

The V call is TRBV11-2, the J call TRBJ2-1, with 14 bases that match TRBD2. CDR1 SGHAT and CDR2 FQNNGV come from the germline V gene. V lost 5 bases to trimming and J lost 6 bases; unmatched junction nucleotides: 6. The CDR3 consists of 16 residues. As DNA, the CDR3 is TGTGCCAGCAGCCGCTGGGGACTAGCGGGAGCCAATGAGCAGTTCTTC. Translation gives CASSRWGLAGANEQFF.

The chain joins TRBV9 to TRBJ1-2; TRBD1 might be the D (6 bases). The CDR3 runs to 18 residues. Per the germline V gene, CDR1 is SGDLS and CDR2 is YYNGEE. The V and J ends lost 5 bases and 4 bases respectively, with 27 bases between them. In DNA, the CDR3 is TGTGCCAGCAGAGGAGCCCTACCCGGGGGGGCTACAAGCTATGGCTACACCTTC. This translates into CASRGALPGGATSYGYTF.

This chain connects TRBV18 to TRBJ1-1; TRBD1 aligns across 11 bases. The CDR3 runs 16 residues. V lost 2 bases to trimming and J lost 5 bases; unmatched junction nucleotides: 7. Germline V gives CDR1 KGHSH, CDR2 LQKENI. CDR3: CASSPRGQGVITEAFF. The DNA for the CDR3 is TGTGCCAGCTCACCAAGGGGACAGGGGGTCATTACTGAAGCTTTCTTT.

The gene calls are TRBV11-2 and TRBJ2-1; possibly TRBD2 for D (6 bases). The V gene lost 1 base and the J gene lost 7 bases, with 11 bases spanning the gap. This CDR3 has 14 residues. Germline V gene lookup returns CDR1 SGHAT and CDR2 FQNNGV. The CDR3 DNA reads TGTGCCAGCAGCTTAGGGGGTCTAGCGAATGAGCAGTTCTTC. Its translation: CASSLGGLANEQFF.

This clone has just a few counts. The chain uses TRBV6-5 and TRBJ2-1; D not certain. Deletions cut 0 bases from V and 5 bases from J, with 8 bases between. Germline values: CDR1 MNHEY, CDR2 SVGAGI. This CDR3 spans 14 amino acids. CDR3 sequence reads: CASSYSYADNEQFF. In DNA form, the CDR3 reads TGTGCCAGCAGTTACTCGTACGCAGACAATGAGCAGTTCTTC.

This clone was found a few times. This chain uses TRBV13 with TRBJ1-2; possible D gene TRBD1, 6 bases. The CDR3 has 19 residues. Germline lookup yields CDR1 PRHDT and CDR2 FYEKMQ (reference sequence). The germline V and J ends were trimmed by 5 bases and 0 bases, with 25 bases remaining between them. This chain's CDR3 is CASSLTRDKEWGANYGYTF. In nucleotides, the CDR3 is TGTGCCAGCAGCCTTACGAGGGACAAAGAATGGGGAGCTAACTATGGCTACACCTTC.

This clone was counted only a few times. CDR3 loop: CASSPRDSRTGELFF. The CDR3 nucleotides read TGTGCCAGCTCACCCAGGGACTCGCGGACCGGGGAGCTGTTTTTT. This chain connects TRBV18 to TRBJ2-2; weak D call: TRBD2 (6 bases). Trimming shortened V by 3 bases and J by 5 bases, and 13 bases separated the two germline ends. The CDR3 has 15 residues. CDR1 KGHSH and CDR2 LQKENI come from the germline V gene.

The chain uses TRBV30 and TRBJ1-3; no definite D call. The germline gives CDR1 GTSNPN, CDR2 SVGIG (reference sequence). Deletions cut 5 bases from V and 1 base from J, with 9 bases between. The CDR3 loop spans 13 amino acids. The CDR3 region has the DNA TGTGCCTGGGCCACTGTGTCTGGAAACACCATATATTTT. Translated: CAWATVSGNTIYF.

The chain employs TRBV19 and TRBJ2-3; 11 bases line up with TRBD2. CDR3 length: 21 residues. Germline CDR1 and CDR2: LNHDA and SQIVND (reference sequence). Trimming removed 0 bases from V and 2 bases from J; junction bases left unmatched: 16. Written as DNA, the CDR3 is TGTGCCAGTAGTATAGATCCCCCTATAGCGGGGGGGCTACTTAACACAGATACGCAGTATTTT. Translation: CASSIDPPIAGGLLNTDTQYF.

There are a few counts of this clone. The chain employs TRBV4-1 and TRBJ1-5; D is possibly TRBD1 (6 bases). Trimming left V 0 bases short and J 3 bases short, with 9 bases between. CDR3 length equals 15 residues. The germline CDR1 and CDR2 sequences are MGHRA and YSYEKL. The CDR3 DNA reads TGCGCCAGCAGCCAAGAGGGGGACACCAATCAGCCCCAGCATTTT. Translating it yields CASSQEGDTNQPQHF.

The CDR3 nucleotides are TGTGCCAGCAGTTTATTGGCGGGAGGAACCGGGGAGCTGTTTTTT. Protein product: CASSLLAGGTGELFF. The rearrangement uses TRBV27 and TRBJ2-2; TRBD2 aligns across 8 bases. This CDR3 is 15 amino acids long. V shed 1 base, J shed 5 bases, and the junction held 3 bases outside the gene matches. Germline V gene lookup returns CDR1 MNHEY and CDR2 SMNVEV (reference sequence).

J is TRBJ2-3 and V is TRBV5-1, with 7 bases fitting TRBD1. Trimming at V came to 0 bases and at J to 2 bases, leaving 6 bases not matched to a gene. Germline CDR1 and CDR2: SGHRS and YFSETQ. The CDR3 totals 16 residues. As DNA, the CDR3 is TGCGCCAGCAGCTTGGGTTCAGGGGGATACACAGATACGCAGTATTTT. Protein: CASSLGSGGYTDTQYF.

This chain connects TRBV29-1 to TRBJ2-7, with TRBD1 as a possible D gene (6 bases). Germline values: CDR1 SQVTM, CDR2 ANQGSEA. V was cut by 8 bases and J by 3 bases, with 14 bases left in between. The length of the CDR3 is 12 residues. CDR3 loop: CSPQGPLYEQYF. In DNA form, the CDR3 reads TGCAGCCCCCAGGGGCCACTCTACGAGCAGTACTTC.

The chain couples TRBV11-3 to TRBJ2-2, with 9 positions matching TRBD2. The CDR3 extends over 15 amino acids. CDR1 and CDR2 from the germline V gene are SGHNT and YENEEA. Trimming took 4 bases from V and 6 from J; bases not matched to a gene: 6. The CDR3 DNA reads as TGTGCCAGCAGCTACCTACTAGCGGGCGCCGGGGAGCTGTTTTTT. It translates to CASSYLLAGAGELFF.

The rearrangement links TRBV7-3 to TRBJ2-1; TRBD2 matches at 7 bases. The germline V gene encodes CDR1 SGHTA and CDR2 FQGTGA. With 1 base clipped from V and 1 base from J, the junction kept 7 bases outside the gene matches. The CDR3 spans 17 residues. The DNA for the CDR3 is TGTGCCAGCAGCTTAAGAGTGGGAGCGGGGTCCTACAATGAGCAGTTCTTC. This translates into CASSLRVGAGSYNEQFF.

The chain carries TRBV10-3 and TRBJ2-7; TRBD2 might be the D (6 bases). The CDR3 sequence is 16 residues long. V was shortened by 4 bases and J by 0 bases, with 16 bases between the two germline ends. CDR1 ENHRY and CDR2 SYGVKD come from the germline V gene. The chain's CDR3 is CAISAGQRGASYEQYF. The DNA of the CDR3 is TGTGCCATCAGTGCCGGCCAGCGCGGGGCCTCCTACGAGCAGTACTTC.

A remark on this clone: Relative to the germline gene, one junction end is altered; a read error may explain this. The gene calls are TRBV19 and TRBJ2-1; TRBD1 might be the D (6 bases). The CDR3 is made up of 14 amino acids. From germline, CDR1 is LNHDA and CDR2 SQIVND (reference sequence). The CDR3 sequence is CASGISRTANEQFF. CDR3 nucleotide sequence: TGTGCCAGTGGTATATCTCGGACAGCCAACGAGCAGTTCTTC.